This TCR beta chain was observed in a study of blood T cell repertoires in COVID-19. Study-level information: The United States, Italy and Spain provided the acute and convalescent COVID-19 samples. In each case, the material was cDNA or gDNA derived from T cells, B-cell-depleted T cells, or PBMCs.

In the study's own analysis: From reference gene primer amplification, estimates of nucleated cell counts were derived. Here immunoSEQ multiplex PCR was the method, and the copy in TCRdb shows in-frame clones only, minus some. V and J calls and clone size come straight from that table; D and trimming were deduced from the DNA. The top ten clones hold under 6.5% of a sample with about 71,000 clones, approximately 90% of them seen once. This CDR3 is built from 14 residues. In germline, CDR1 is MNHEY, CDR2 SVGEGT. V was clipped by 0 bases and J by 1 base, with 7 bases between them. The chain employs TRBV6-2 or TRBV6-3 and TRBJ2-7, with D unclear. Sequencing used peripheral blood. The clonotype originates from a woman younger than 30 with acute or convalescent COVID-19. Here the CDR3 DNA reads TGTGCCAGCAGTTACTCTCTCTTTTCCTACGAGCAGTACTTC. This encodes CASSYSLFSYEQYF.